Following are 28 T cell receptor beta chains from one sample sequenced in a study of blood T cell repertoires in COVID-19. The assay was immunoSEQ multiplex PCR, and TCRdb's table has in-frame clones only and misses some. The sample yields 45,000 or so clones, roughly 90% seen once. The sample comprised peripheral blood. Receptors were obtained from a woman older than 75 with active COVID-19.

The gene calls are TRBV3-1 (or the pseudogene TRBV3-2) and TRBJ2-2; D not resolved. The ends were cut back, 4 bases at V and 4 bases at J, with 7 bases in the middle. In germline, CDR1 is LGHDT, CDR2 YNNKEL (reference sequence). This CDR3 comprises 13 residues. In nucleotides, the CDR3 is TGTGCCAGCAGCCCCCGCAGCACCGGGGAGCTGTTTTTT. Its translation is CASSPRSTGELFF.

This sequence joins TRBV7-2 and TRBJ2-1; 10 bases agree with TRBD2. Germline-derived CDR1 and CDR2 are SGHTA and FQGNSA. CDR3 length: 17 residues. Trimming took 5 bases from V and 1 from J; bases not matched to a gene: 8. CDR3 amino acids: CASSVPSGGFSYNEQFF. In DNA form, the CDR3 reads TGTGCCAGCAGCGTCCCTAGCGGGGGCTTTTCCTACAATGAGCAGTTCTTC.

The chain joins TRBV11-2 to TRBJ1-2; 7 bases map to TRBD1. In germline, CDR1 is SGHAT, CDR2 FQNNGV. Germline trimming cut 0 bases from V and 8 bases from J; bases unmatched to any gene: 3. CDR3 length equals 13 residues. CDR3 residues: CASSLEQGWGYTF. CDR3 nucleotide sequence: TGTGCCAGCAGCTTAGAACAGGGGTGGGGCTACACCTTC.

The chain carries TRBV30 and TRBJ2-7, with 7 bases fitting TRBD1. V gave up 2 bases and J gave up 3 bases; unmatched junction bases: 22. The CDR3 spans 19 residues. Germline CDR1 is GTSNPN and CDR2 is SVGIG (reference sequence). CDR3 residues: CAWSSSGIRRQGRVYEQYF. The CDR3 DNA follows: TGTGCCTGGAGTAGCTCGGGGATAAGACGACAGGGCCGGGTCTACGAGCAGTACTTC.

This chain joins TRBV29-1 and TRBJ1-1; TRBD1 is a possible D gene (5 bases). Germline CDR1 is SQVTM and CDR2 is ANQGSEA. The CDR3 contains 13 residues. V was clipped by 7 bases and J by 3 bases, with 15 bases between them. Written as DNA, the CDR3 is TGCAGCGCCCAACGGGGGTTGGACACTGAAGCTTTCTTT. Residues: CSAQRGLDTEAFF.

This clone was observed a single time. The V and J genes are TRBV3-1 (or the pseudogene TRBV3-2) and TRBJ1-2; D perhaps matches TRBD1 (6 bases). Deletions cut 0 bases from V and 7 bases from J, with 6 bases between. Germline V gene lookup returns CDR1 LGHDT and CDR2 YNNKEL (reference sequence). The CDR3 covers 12 residues. For the CDR3, the DNA is TGTGCCAGCAGCCAAGAGGGGGCTGGCTACACCTTC. Its protein is CASSQEGAGYTF.

This rearrangement joins TRBV24-1 to TRBJ2-3; 9 bases are a match to TRBD2. With 5 bases clipped from V and 4 bases from J, the junction kept 9 bases outside the gene matches. This CDR3 region has 16 residues. Looked up from germline, CDR1 is KGHDR and CDR2 is SFDVKD. CDR3 sequence (DNA): TGTGCCACCAGTGCCCCAAACAGCGGGGGGCCAGATACGCAGTATTTT. This codes for CATSAPNSGGPDTQYF.

The rearrangement uses TRBV5-8 and TRBJ2-3, with unresolved D. This CDR3 has 16 residues. V was clipped by 1 base and J by 7 bases, with 19 bases between them. CDR1 is SGHTS, CDR2 YDEGEE, per germline. This CDR3 is CASSLSLQYLRNTQYF. The CDR3 DNA follows: TGTGCCAGCAGCTTGAGCCTCCAATATCTCCGAAATACGCAGTATTTT.

This sequence joins TRBV24-1 and TRBJ2-1; 12 bases are shared with TRBD2. This CDR3 region has 16 residues. Germline V gives CDR1 KGHDR, CDR2 SFDVKD. Germline trimming cut 4 bases from V and 2 bases from J; bases unmatched to any gene: 2. The CDR3 is CATSDWTSGAYNEQFF. As DNA, the CDR3 is TGTGCCACCAGTGACTGGACTAGCGGGGCCTACAATGAGCAGTTCTTC.

This chain connects TRBV7-8 to TRBJ1-5, with D tentatively TRBD1 (5 bases). Germline-derived CDR1 and CDR2 are SGHVS and FQNEAQ. V was clipped by 1 base and J by 0 bases, with 7 bases between them. The CDR3 is 15 amino acids. CDR3 bases: TGTGCCAGCAGCTTAGGTACAGGTAGCAATCAGCCCCAGCATTTT. It yields the protein CASSLGTGSNQPQHF.

The V and J genes are TRBV21-1 and TRBJ2-7; the table's D call, TRBD1, has no DNA check behind it. TRBV21-1 represents a pseudogene. The CDR3 contains 13 residues. The CDR3 reads CASSKGVTYEQYF. CDR3 coding DNA: TGTGCCAGCAGCAAGGGCGTAACCTACGAGCAGTACTTC.

Note on this clone: The same CDR3 can be traced to other DNA sequences in this sample. This chain links TRBV18 with TRBJ1-6, with D possibly TRBD1 on 6 matching bases. V lost 2 bases and J lost 8, with 13 bases in between. The CDR3 is made up of 15 amino acids. Germline V lookup: CDR1 KGHSH, CDR2 LQKENI. CDR3 sequence: CASSPTGSRDSPLHF. CDR3 in DNA: TGTGCCAGCTCACCAACAGGGTCGAGGGATTCACCCCTCCACTTT.

J is TRBJ2-7 and V is TRBV6-5, with 8 positions matching TRBD1. Germline loops: CDR1 MNHEY, CDR2 SVGAGI. The CDR3 has 15 amino acids. J lost 3 bases, V lost 6 bases, and 10 bases had no gene match. CDR3 bases: TGTGCCAGCAGACGCCCAAGACAGGGGTACTACGAGCAGTACTTC. It yields the protein CASRRPRQGYYEQYF.

The chain links TRBV25-1 to TRBJ1-2; TRBD1 might be the D (5 bases). Germline V gene data show CDR1 as MGHDK and CDR2 as SYGVNS. The CDR3 is 16 amino acids. Deletions cut 1 base from V and 8 bases from J, with 20 bases between. CDR3 nucleotides: TGTGCCAGCAGTGAATCGACCTGGGGGGAAGTGAGCGGCTACACCTTC. It specifies CASSESTWGEVSGYTF.

The J gene is TRBJ1-5, the V gene TRBV5-8, with 8 bases lining up with TRBD1. The CDR3 totals 19 residues. V lost 5 bases to trimming and J lost 1 base; unmatched junction nucleotides: 17. Germline CDR1 reads SGHTS; CDR2 reads YDEGEE. The chain's CDR3 is CASSRPGQVGGLSNQPQHF. The CDR3 nucleotides are TGTGCCAGCAGTAGACCGGGACAGGTGGGCGGATTGAGCAATCAGCCCCAGCATTTT.

The genes are TRBV30 and TRBJ1-2; weak D call: TRBD1 (6 bases). Germline loops: CDR1 GTSNPN, CDR2 SVGIG (reference sequence). V was clipped by 4 bases and J by 5 bases, with 17 bases between them. This CDR3 contains 14 residues. The CDR3 DNA reads as TGTGCCTGGAAAGAGTGGACAGAAACATATGGCTACACCTTC. Translated: CAWKEWTETYGYTF.

The V and J genes are TRBV10-2 and TRBJ2-4; TRBD2 aligns across 12 bases. This CDR3 is 16 amino acids long. The V gene end was trimmed by 0 bases and the J gene end by 5 bases; junction bases not matched to a gene: 2. Germline loops: CDR1 WSHSY, CDR2 SAAADI. The CDR3 loop is CASSESLAGGQNIQYF. The DNA of the CDR3 is TGCGCCAGCAGTGAGTCGCTAGCGGGGGGGCAAAACATTCAGTACTTC.

The chain employs TRBV7-2 and TRBJ2-7, with 8 positions matching TRBD2. CDR1 is SGHTA, CDR2 FQGNSA, per germline. This CDR3 spans 15 amino acids. J gave up 0 bases and V 7 bases, and 8 bases lay outside the gene matches. CDR3 bases: TGTGCCAGCACTGCGGGGGGTACCAACTCCTACGAGCAGTACTTC. Residues: CASTAGGTNSYEQYF.

This chain links TRBV19 with TRBJ2-6, with D unclear. CDR3 size: 14 residues. The V gene lost 6 bases and the J gene lost 0 bases, with 6 bases spanning the gap. Germline V gene lookup returns CDR1 LNHDA and CDR2 SQIVND (reference sequence). The CDR3 loop is CASSQNSGANVLTF. The CDR3 DNA reads as TGTGCCAGTAGCCAAAACTCTGGGGCCAACGTCCTGACTTTC. Using reference TRBV19 and TRBJ2-6 for the parts outside the CDR3, the full variable domain is DGGITQSPKYLFRKEGQNVTLSCEQNLNHDAMYWYRQDPGQGLRLIYYSQIVNDFQKGDIAEGYSVSREKKESFPLTVTSAQKNPTAFYLCASSQNSGANVLTFGAGSRLTVL.

With respect to this clone: At one boundary the junction diverges from the germline segment, which might be a read error. The rearrangement links TRBV23-1 to TRBJ1-1; 9 positions agree with TRBD1. TRBV23-1 is an open reading frame, and its role is uncertain. CDR3 size: 10 residues. CDR3 residues: CASSHPGQGF. DNA of the CDR3: TGCGCCAGCAGTCACCCGGGACAGGGATTT.

The CDR3 spells CASSRTGTETQYF. The CDR3 region has the DNA TGTGCCAGCTCACGGACAGGGACGGAGACCCAGTACTTC. The V gene is TRBV18, the J gene TRBJ2-5, with 8 bases fitting TRBD1. V gave up 4 bases and J gave up 5 bases; unmatched junction bases: 3. Germline V gene sequence: CDR1 KGHSH, CDR2 LQKENI. This CDR3 has 13 residues.

This clone came up once. V and J are TRBV6-5 and TRBJ2-3, with D possibly matching TRBD2 (6 bases). The length of the CDR3 is 15 residues. Germline V gene lookup returns CDR1 MNHEY and CDR2 SVGAGI. The V gene lost 6 bases and the J gene lost 10 bases, with 23 bases spanning the gap. For the CDR3, the DNA is TGTGCCAGCAGCTCACCAGCCGGGACTGCTTCGGCGCAGTATTTT. Translated: CASSSPAGTASAQYF.

The chain uses TRBV15 and TRBJ1-1, with TRBD1 as a possible D gene (5 bases). The CDR3 sequence is 12 residues long. With 3 bases removed from V and 5 bases from J, the gap between germline ends came to 7 bases. The germline gives CDR1 LNHNV, CDR2 YYDKDF (reference sequence). The CDR3 here is CATSSGGTEAFF. DNA of the CDR3: TGTGCCACCAGCAGTGGGGGGACTGAAGCTTTCTTT.

The rearrangement uses TRBV30 and TRBJ1-5; D possibly corresponds to TRBD1 (6 bases). There are 13 residues in the CDR3. V gave up 3 bases and J gave up 11 bases, with 17 bases separating them. The germline V gene encodes CDR1 GTSNPN and CDR2 SVGIG (reference sequence). The CDR3: CAWRQGRQSAQHF. CDR3 coding DNA: TGTGCCTGGAGACAGGGAAGACAGTCAGCCCAGCATTTT.

CDR3 loop: CASSYGGGPGEQFF. CDR3 nucleotides: TGTGCCAGCAGTTACGGGGGGGGCCCAGGTGAGCAGTTCTTC. This rearrangement joins TRBV6-5 to TRBJ2-1; possible D gene TRBD2, 7 bases. Germline V gene sequence: CDR1 MNHEY, CDR2 SVGAGI. The CDR3 totals 14 residues. Trimming cost V 2 bases and J 9 bases, with 14 bases left between them.

The chain joins TRBV7-8 to TRBJ2-1; D is uncertain. The CDR3 sequence is 13 residues long. Germline V gene data show CDR1 as SGHVS and CDR2 as FQNEAQ. V gave up 4 bases and J gave up 7 bases, with 11 bases separating them. As DNA, the CDR3 is TGTGCCAGCAGCTGGGCAGTGCTAAATGAGCAGTTCTTC. This encodes CASSWAVLNEQFF.

The CDR3 nucleotides are TGTGCCAGCAGTTCCAGACTAGCGAGCTCCTACAATGAGCAGTTCTTC. This translates into CASSSRLASSYNEQFF. The chain employs TRBV3-1 (or the pseudogene TRBV3-2) and TRBJ2-1, with TRBD2 matching 8 bases. The germline V gene encodes CDR1 LGHDT and CDR2 YNNKEL (reference sequence). V dropped 6 bases and J dropped 0; count of bases not matched to a gene: 7. The CDR3 runs 16 residues.

This clone was seen just once. The V gene is TRBV11-2, the J gene TRBJ2-7; 8 bases match TRBD1. The CDR3 has 16 residues. Germline-derived CDR1 and CDR2 are SGHAT and FQNNGV. V lost 0 bases and J lost 6; bases outside the gene matches: 10. CDR3: CASSLEEGAGGGEQYF. DNA of the CDR3: TGTGCCAGCAGCTTAGAGGAGGGGGCAGGGGGCGGCGAGCAGTACTTC.